These T cell receptor beta chains were read from a single sample in a study of cytomegalovirus exposure and HLA in healthy donors. The repertoire was sequenced with immunoSEQ multiplex PCR; TCRdb's copy has only in-frame clones and lacks some. The table records about 89,000 clones, 60% to 80% of them present only once. Input material: PBMCs. Source of these receptors: a man aged 25 to 40 in good health and CMV-seronegative. CDR3s include the opening cysteine and the closing phenylalanine or tryptophan. Fields, in order: J gene, clone size, D gene, V gene, CDR3 DNA, CDR3 protein. The D gene is left open where the match is weak. Clone size is given for some rows only: seen once, a few or many times, or a class if the clone is expanded.

>TRBJ2-5|once|TRBD1|TRBV19
TGTGCCAGTAGTGTCCAGGGGGCGGAGACCCAGTACTTC
CASSVQGAETQYF
>TRBJ2-7|NA|NA|TRBV6-1
TGTGCCAGCAGTGAAACAGGGACAATCTACGAGCAGTACTTC
CASSETGTIYEQYF
>TRBJ2-7|NA|TRBD2|TRBV5-6
TGTGCCAGCAGCTCCTTGACTAGCGGGAGAGTCACGTACGAGCAGTACTTC
CASSSLTSGRVTYEQYF
>TRBJ2-7|NA|TRBD1|TRBV4-2
TGTGCCAGCAGCCAATCTACAGGGGGCGAGCAGTACTTC
CASSQSTGGEQYF
>TRBJ2-1|few|NA|TRBV28
TGTGCCAGCAGTTTATCGCCCGGGACCTACAATGAGCAGTTCTTC
CASSLSPGTYNEQFF
>TRBJ1-6|NA|NA|TRBV6-4
TGTGCCAGCAGCGCCGGGACAAGAAATTCACCCCTCCACTTT
CASSAGTRNSPLHF
>TRBJ2-5|NA|NA|TRBV11-3
TGTGCCAGCAGCTTAGGAGACAGCATTTTACAAGAGACCCAGTACTTC
CASSLGDSILQETQYF
>TRBJ2-2|NA|NA|TRBV4-1
TGCGCCAGCAGCCAAGGCGTCAGGGGCGCGGGCACCGGGGAGCTGTTTTTT
CASSQGVRGAGTGELFF
>TRBJ2-1|NA|TRBD2|TRBV6-1
TGTGCCAGCAGTTTGAGCGGGAGCCACAATGAGCAGTTCTTC
CASSLSGSHNEQFF
>TRBJ2-2|NA|TRBD2|TRBV7-6
TGTGCCAGCAGCTGGACTAGCGGGACAAACACCGGGGAGCTGTTTTTT
CASSWTSGTNTGELFF
>TRBJ2-7|NA|TRBD1|TRBV6-6
TGTGCCAGCACCCTAGGGGTACGGACAGGGAACCACGAGCAGTACTTC
CASTLGVRTGNHEQYF
>TRBJ2-7|NA|NA|TRBV7-9
TGTGCCAGCAGCTTAGCAGGAGGCGAGCAGTACTTC
CASSLAGGEQYF
>TRBJ1-1|NA|NA|TRBV5-1
TGCGCCAGCAGCTTGGCCCATTTAGTCACTGAAGCTTTCTTT
CASSLAHLVTEAFF
>TRBJ2-7|few|TRBD2|TRBV7-2
TGTGCCAGCAGCTTAGGTCCGAGTAGCGGGGGTAGAGTGTACGAGCAGTACTTC
CASSLGPSSGGRVYEQYF
>TRBJ1-1|NA|NA|TRBV6-6
TGTGCCAGCAGTTACGAGATAGACAGAGTCCCTGAAGCTTTCTTT
CASSYEIDRVPEAFF
>TRBJ2-7|NA|NA|TRBV29-1
TGCAGCGTGTCTTCACACAGGGACGGCGAGCAGTACTTC
CSVSSHRDGEQYF
>TRBJ2-5|NA|NA|TRBV6-1
TGTGCCAGCAGTGTAACAGGTCAAGAGACCCAGTACTTC
CASSVTGQETQYF
>TRBJ2-7|once|TRBD1|TRBV23-1
TGCGCCAGCAGTCAGGCCACCCAGCCGGGACAGGGGGCGGTAAGCTACGAGCAGTACTTC
CASSQATQPGQGAVSYEQYF
>TRBJ2-7|NA|NA|TRBV4-1
TGCGCCAGCAGCGCGTGGGGAGTATCCTCCTACGAGCAGTACTTC
CASSAWGVSSYEQYF
>TRBJ1-2|few|NA|TRBV5-1
TGCGCCAGCAATGGGGGAGGCGGCTACACCTTC
CASNGGGGYTF
>TRBJ2-7|NA|TRBD1|TRBV9
TGTGCCAGCAGCCCTCCCGGGACAGGTAACGCCGAGCAGTACTTC
CASSPPGTGNAEQYF
>TRBJ2-7|once|NA|TRBV7-9
TGTTCCAGCAGCCATAGACAGGCCCTTAGCTCCTACGAGCAGTACTTC
CSSSHRQALSSYEQYF
>TRBJ2-1|NA|TRBD2|TRBV30
TGTGCCTGGAGCCAAGGAATTGGGGGGGGAAATGAGCAGTTCTTC
CAWSQGIGGGNEQFF
>TRBJ1-5|NA|NA|TRBV28
TGTGCCAGCAGTGGGACAAATAGCAATCAGCCCCAGCATTTT
CASSGTNSNQPQHF
>TRBJ2-3|NA|NA|TRBV11-3
TGTGCCAGCAGCTTAGGAGTAGATGGAGGCACAGATACGCAGTATTTT
CASSLGVDGGTDTQYF